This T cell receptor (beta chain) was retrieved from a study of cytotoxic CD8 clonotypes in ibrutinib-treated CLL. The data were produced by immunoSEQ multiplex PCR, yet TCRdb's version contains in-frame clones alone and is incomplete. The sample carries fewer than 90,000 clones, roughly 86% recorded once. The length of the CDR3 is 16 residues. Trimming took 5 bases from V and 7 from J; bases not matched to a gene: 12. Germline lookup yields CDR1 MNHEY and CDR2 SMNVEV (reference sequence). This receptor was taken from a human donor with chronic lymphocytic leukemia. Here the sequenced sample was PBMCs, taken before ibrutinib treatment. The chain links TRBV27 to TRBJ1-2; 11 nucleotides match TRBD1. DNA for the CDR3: TGTGCCAGCAGTGGGGCTGGGACAGGGGGTCTGTCTGGCTACACCTTC. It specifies CASSGAGTGGLSGYTF.